What follows are 23 T cell receptor beta chains derived from one specimen sequenced in a study of OX40 agonist ivuxolimab in advanced cancers. Sequencing used immunoSEQ multiplex PCR; TCRdb keeps in-frame clones, though not all of them. The top ten hold approximately 1.5% of the sample, which has 90,000 to 100,000 clones, about 86% seen once. The sequenced sample was CD4+ or CD8+ T cells sorted from blood, obtained in a trial of the OX40 agonist ivuxolimab. These receptors were collected from an adult with an advanced solid tumor such as melanoma, head and neck, liver or kidney cancer.

The V and J genes are TRBV9 and TRBJ1-2, with TRBD1 identical over 7 bases. The germline V gene encodes CDR1 SGDLS and CDR2 YYNGEE. The J segment lost 0 bases and the V segment lost 7 bases, leaving 6 bases of the junction unmatched. The CDR3 contains 14 residues. CDR3 loop: CASGRTGANYGYTF. The CDR3 region has the DNA TGTGCCAGCGGACGGACAGGAGCTAACTATGGCTACACCTTC.

The rearrangement joins TRBV18 to TRBJ2-5, with TRBD2 matching over 8 bases. Germline lookup yields CDR1 KGHSH and CDR2 LQKENI. The CDR3 covers 16 residues. V trimming: 2 bases; J trimming: 3 bases; junction bases outside the gene matches: 8. The CDR3 nucleotides read TGTGCCAGCTCACCAGGTGATAGCGGGAATAAAGAGACCCAGTACTTC. Translation: CASSPGDSGNKETQYF.

The chain is built from TRBV4-1 and TRBJ2-6, with TRBD1 matching 10 bases. Losses at the gene ends were 1 base for V and 0 bases for J; bases not matched to a gene: 3. The length of the CDR3 is 18 residues. Germline CDR1 is MGHRA and CDR2 is YSYEKL. Here the CDR3 DNA reads TGCGCCAGCAGCCAAGGGACAGGGGGTTTCTCTGGGGCCAACGTCCTGACTTTC. This gives the protein CASSQGTGGFSGANVLTF.

The chain is built from TRBV13 and TRBJ2-1; TRBD2 is a possible D gene (6 bases). The CDR3 is made up of 14 amino acids. Trimming pared 5 bases from V and 10 bases from J, leaving 18 bases between. Per the germline V gene, CDR1 is PRHDT and CDR2 is FYEKMQ (reference sequence). In DNA, the CDR3 is TGTGCCAGCAGCAAAGGGGCGGGAACAACAGAGCAGTTCTTC. This encodes CASSKGAGTTEQFF.

The chain links TRBV18 to TRBJ1-2; the D gene is possibly TRBD1 (5 bases). V lost 8 bases to trimming and J lost 8 bases, with 18 bases between them. The CDR3 spans 13 residues. Per the germline V gene, CDR1 is KGHSH and CDR2 is LQKENI. CDR3 region: CASASRGAGGYTF. The CDR3 nucleotides are TGTGCCAGCGCGAGCCGGGGCGCGGGGGGCTACACCTTC.

The V gene is TRBV2, the J gene TRBJ2-2; 9 bases align to TRBD2. The CDR3 covers 15 residues. Germline V gene lookup returns CDR1 SNHLY and CDR2 FYNNEI. The J segment lost 7 bases and the V segment lost 8 bases, leaving 11 bases of the junction unmatched. CDR3 protein: CASCLAGPRGGELFF. In nucleotides, the CDR3 is TGTGCCAGCTGTCTAGCGGGGCCCCGGGGCGGGGAGCTGTTTTTT. The full variable domain, rest sourced from reference TRBV2 and TRBJ2-2, is EPEVTQTPSHQVTQMGQEVILRCVPISNHLYFYWYRQILGQKVEFLVSFYNNEISEKSEIFDDQFSVERPDGSNFTLKIRSTKLEDSAMYFCASCLAGPRGGELFFGEGSRLTVL.

This clone has a handful of counts. The gene calls are TRBV7-2 and TRBJ2-5; TRBD2 might be the D (5 bases). Germline assignment: CDR1 SGHTA and CDR2 FQGNSA. The CDR3 is made up of 13 amino acids. The V gene lost 4 bases and the J gene lost 8 bases, with 14 bases spanning the gap. The DNA for the CDR3 is TGTGCCAGCAGCTCCGACTGGACTTCAACCCAGTACTTC. It is translated as CASSSDWTSTQYF.

V is TRBV28 and J is TRBJ2-3; D is uncertain. The CDR3 totals 15 residues. V lost 6 bases and J 4 bases, leaving 17 bases between the germline ends. Germline V lookup: CDR1 MDHEN, CDR2 SYDVKM. The CDR3: CASSVPRGVADTQYF. CDR3 bases: TGTGCCAGCAGCGTACCTAGAGGTGTTGCAGATACGCAGTATTTT.

The gene calls are TRBV11-2 and TRBJ2-5; either TRBD1 or TRBD2 may supply D (6 bases each). The CDR3 contains 16 residues. From germline, CDR1 is SGHAT and CDR2 FQNNGV. V lost 5 bases to trimming and J lost 3 bases, with 19 bases between them. The CDR3 sequence is CASSLDGGEGEETQYF. The CDR3 nucleotides are TGTGCCAGCAGCCTGGACGGGGGAGAGGGGGAAGAGACCCAGTACTTC.

V and J are TRBV4-2 and TRBJ1-1; 7 bases agree with TRBD1. The CDR3 spans 15 residues. Looked up from germline, CDR1 is LGHNA and CDR2 is YNFKEQ. Unmatched junction bases numbered 4, after V lost 0 bases and J lost 3 bases. CDR3 DNA: TGTGCCAGCAGCCAAGAAGGCAGGGGGTACACTGAAGCTTTCTTT. Amino acid sequence: CASSQEGRGYTEAFF.

This chain connects TRBV5-6 to TRBJ2-1; TRBD1 is a possible D gene (6 bases). CDR3 length: 17 amino acids. Germline V gives CDR1 SGHDT, CDR2 YYEEEE. Trimming took 2 bases from V and 4 from J, leaving 19 bases between them. CDR3 in DNA: TGTGCCAGCAGCTTAATTAACGACAGGATTTTTTACAATGAGCAGTTCTTC. Protein: CASSLINDRIFYNEQFF.

This clone was seen only a few times. The V gene is TRBV28, the J gene TRBJ2-7; TRBD2 aligns across 8 bases. The germline gives CDR1 MDHEN, CDR2 SYDVKM. The CDR3 contains 14 residues. V shed 6 bases, J shed 2 bases, and the junction held 6 bases outside the gene matches. CDR3 nucleotides: TGTGCCAGCAGGACCAGCGGGAGAGCCTACGAGCAGTACTTC. This gives the protein CASRTSGRAYEQYF.

The V call is TRBV5-1, the J call TRBJ1-2; the match to TRBD1 covers 9 bases. CDR1 SGHRS and CDR2 YFSETQ come from the germline V gene. The CDR3 has 14 residues. J gave up 5 bases and V 4 bases, and 6 bases lay outside the gene matches. The chain's CDR3 is CASSDSGQGYGYTF. The CDR3 DNA reads TGCGCCAGCAGCGACTCGGGACAGGGATATGGCTACACCTTC.

V usage is TRBV28 and J usage is TRBJ1-1, with D maybe TRBD1 (5 bases). The germline V and J ends were trimmed by 4 bases and 1 base, with 10 bases remaining between them. Germline CDR1 is MDHEN and CDR2 is SYDVKM. This CDR3 is built from 14 residues. The CDR3 protein is CASSWGGANTEAFF. The DNA for the CDR3 is TGTGCCAGCAGTTGGGGAGGGGCGAACACTGAAGCTTTCTTT.

V gene TRBV28 combines with J gene TRBJ1-1; tentatively, D is TRBD1 (5 bases). The length of the CDR3 is 12 residues. The germline V and J ends were trimmed by 3 bases and 5 bases, with 7 bases remaining between them. Germline assignment: CDR1 MDHEN and CDR2 SYDVKM. This chain's CDR3 is CASSFRGTEAFF. CDR3 DNA sequence: TGTGCCAGCAGTTTCCGGGGGACTGAAGCTTTCTTT.

Concerning this clone itself: Other DNA sequences within the sample encode an identical CDR3. This sequence joins TRBV7-9 and TRBJ2-7, with D perhaps TRBD1 or TRBD2 (5 bases each). The CDR3 runs 13 residues. V was shortened by 5 bases and J by 2 bases, with 10 bases between the two germline ends. CDR1 is SEHNR and CDR2 is FQNEAQ in the germline V gene (reference sequence). The CDR3, as DNA: TGTGCCAGCAGCCCCAAGGGACCCTACGAGCAGTACTTC. This sequence encodes CASSPKGPYEQYF.

The gene calls are TRBV19 and TRBJ2-5, with D unclear. The CDR3 has 13 residues. V was shortened by 5 bases and J by 7 bases, with 14 bases between the two germline ends. CDR1 LNHDA and CDR2 SQIVND come from the germline V gene (reference sequence). CDR3 sequence (DNA): TGTGCCAGTAGTCAGGCAGCCGTCGGGACCCAGTACTTC. This sequence encodes CASSQAAVGTQYF.

In this sample, this clone turned up once. The CDR3 region is CASSGTGTGKPYEQYF. Written as DNA, the CDR3 is TGTGCCAGCAGCGGAACCGGGACAGGGAAACCCTACGAGCAGTACTTC. This chain connects TRBV5-6 to TRBJ2-7, with TRBD1 matching 9 bases. Losses at the gene ends were 4 bases for V and 2 bases for J; bases not matched to a gene: 10. Germline loops: CDR1 SGHDT, CDR2 YYEEEE. CDR3 length: 16 amino acids.

The chain has TRBV5-5 and TRBJ2-3; a possible D gene is TRBD1 (6 bases). The CDR3 spans 16 residues. V was pared by 3 bases and J by 2 bases, with 16 bases between. CDR1 SGHKS and CDR2 YYEKEE come from the germline V gene (reference sequence). CDR3 amino acids: CASSSSGTPYTDTQYF. The DNA of the CDR3 is TGTGCCAGCAGCTCTTCCGGGACACCTTACACAGATACGCAGTATTTT.

This clone has a count of ten or more. The chain couples TRBV7-9 to TRBJ2-7; D gene ambiguous. The V and J ends lost 1 base and 2 bases respectively, with 9 bases between them. The germline V gene encodes CDR1 SEHNR and CDR2 FQNEAQ (reference sequence). The CDR3 has 14 amino acids. The CDR3: CASSLVGRTYEQYF. DNA of the CDR3: TGTGCCAGCAGCTTAGTAGGCAGAACCTACGAGCAGTACTTC.

V gene TRBV18 combines with J gene TRBJ2-2; 14 bases fit TRBD2. Per germline, CDR1 KGHSH and CDR2 LQKENI. The ends lost 3 bases at V and 6 bases at J; junction bases unmatched: 3. This CDR3 spans 16 amino acids. DNA for the CDR3: TGTGCCAGCTCACCGGGGACTAGCGGGAGAGCCGGGGAGCTGTTTTTT. It yields the protein CASSPGTSGRAGELFF.

As DNA, the CDR3 is TGTGCCAGCAGCTTAGGGGCGGGAAGAGGCACAGATACGCAGTATTTT. Translated: CASSLGAGRGTDTQYF. The V gene is TRBV7-9, the J gene TRBJ2-3, with D possibly being TRBD2 (6 bases). In germline, CDR1 is SEHNR, CDR2 FQNEAQ (reference sequence). The CDR3 sequence is 16 residues long. Trimming cost V 1 base and J 1 base, with 12 bases left between them.

The CDR3 loop reads CASSLGPGGQGGNEQYF. As DNA, the CDR3 is TGTGCCAGCAGCTTGGGCCCCGGCGGGCAGGGGGGCAACGAGCAGTACTTC. The chain couples TRBV7-2 to TRBJ2-7, with D tentatively TRBD1 (7 bases). This CDR3 is 17 amino acids long. Germline CDR1 and CDR2: SGHTA and FQGNSA. Between the trimmed V and J ends, which lost 3 bases and 5 bases, there was a span of 23 bases.